A selection of T cell receptor beta chains follows, all from one sample in a study of beta chain features in type 1 diabetes. Produced via immunoSEQ multiplex PCR; TCRdb's table is partial and in-frame only. Of around 250,000 clones in the sample, around 14% were seen once. The source material was naive CD4+ T cells from blood. These receptor sequences come from a man younger than 40 with type 1 diabetes. CDR3s include the opening cysteine and the closing phenylalanine or tryptophan. A D gene is named only where the DNA matches it firmly. Clone size is stated in some rows and not others, as once, few, many or a class when expanded.

j_call d_call v_call clone_size cdr3_aa cdr3_nt
TRBJ2-7 TRBD1 TRBV28 few CATGTGGYEQYF TGTGCCACTGGGACAGGTGGGTACGAGCAGTACTTC
TRBJ2-2 TRBD1 TRBV5-1 - CASSLAFTGGTGELFF TGCGCCAGCAGCTTGGCCTTCACAGGGGGAACCGGGGAGCTGTTTTTT
TRBJ2-7 - TRBV18 once CASSPAVASPYEQYF TGTGCCAGCTCACCCGCTGTAGCTTCCCCCTACGAGCAGTACTTC
TRBJ1-5 - TRBV5-5 - CASSLTLGDNQPQHF TGTGCCAGCAGCTTGACCTTAGGGGACAATCAGCCCCAGCATTTT
TRBJ2-3 - TRBV7-9 - CASSARGLPLHTQYF TGTGCCAGCAGCGCCAGGGGCCTGCCGCTTCATACGCAGTATTTT
TRBJ1-5 TRBD1 TRBV6-5 - CASRTGIGQPQHF TGTGCCAGCCGGACAGGGATAGGGCAGCCCCAGCATTTT
TRBJ2-1 TRBD2 TRBV4-2 - CASTKTSGSGAYNEQFF TGTGCCAGCACCAAGACTAGCGGTTCTGGAGCCTACAATGAGCAGTTCTTC
TRBJ2-5 TRBD2 TRBV29-1 - CSVMGLEVETQYF TGCAGCGTTATGGGACTAGAGGTGGAGACCCAGTACTTC
TRBJ1-2 TRBD1 TRBV29-1 few CSGRTGTLSGYTF TGCAGCGGCCGGACAGGGACCTTGAGTGGCTACACCTTC
TRBJ1-1 - TRBV5-1 - CASSLAGGNTEAFF TGCGCCAGCAGCTTGGCGGGGGGGAACACTGAAGCTTTCTTT
TRBJ1-1 - TRBV30 few CAWSSSGTTFF TGTGCCTGGAGTTCGTCCGGGACAACTTTCTTT
TRBJ1-5 TRBD1 TRBV4-1 - CASSPRTGPGMPQHF TGCGCCAGCAGCCCCCGGACAGGGCCGGGGATGCCCCAGCATTTT
TRBJ1-5 - TRBV5-1 few CASSLGDIQGQPQHF TGCGCCAGCAGCTTGGGCGACATCCAGGGACAGCCCCAGCATTTT
TRBJ2-7 - TRBV18 few CASSSPTYEQYF TGTGCCAGCTCATCCCCTACTTACGAGCAGTACTTC
TRBJ2-1 TRBD2 TRBV11-2 few CASSKGLAGDRSYNEQFF TGTGCCAGCAGCAAGGGACTAGCGGGGGACCGCTCCTACAATGAGCAGTTCTTC
TRBJ2-5 TRBD2 TRBV25-1 - CASSRLAGGQETQYF TGTGCCAGCAGTAGACTAGCGGGAGGGCAAGAGACCCAGTACTTC
TRBJ2-1 - TRBV4-2 few CASSQAVSPSYNEQFF TGTGCCAGCAGCCAAGCAGTCTCCCCCTCCTACAATGAGCAGTTCTTC